Sequencing of this T cell receptor (beta chain) was carried out in a study of blood T cell repertoires in COVID-19. The germline CDR1 and CDR2 sequences are SQVTM and ANQGSEA. J was trimmed by 3 bases and V by 6 bases; bases with no gene match: 4. The CDR3 is 12 residues long. Generated by immunoSEQ multiplex PCR, the TCRdb table keeps only in-frame clones and is missing some. In the table there are 250,000 to 350,000 clones, 87% of which are singletons. The receptor was derived from a man between 18 and 35 years old with active or convalescent COVID-19. The sequenced sample consisted of peripheral blood. The J gene is TRBJ2-7, the V gene TRBV29-1, with 8 bases identical to TRBD2. The CDR3 nucleotides are TGCAGCGTGGGACTAGTTGGCTACGAGCAGTACTTC. Protein product: CSVGLVGYEQYF.